Listed below are T cell receptor beta chains from one sample, sequenced in a study of cytomegalovirus exposure and HLA in healthy donors. Produced via immunoSEQ multiplex PCR; TCRdb's table is partial and in-frame only. The sample lists roughly 130,000 clones, approximately 80% occurring once. Material for sequencing was PBMCs. All receptors derive from a male donor in good health and CMV-seronegative. The CDR3 runs from the conserved cysteine through the conserved F or W. Fields, in order: J gene, V gene, D gene, clone size, CDR3 length, CDR3 protein, CDR3 DNA. The D gene is left open where the match is weak. The size of a clone is reported for some rows only, either as once, few or many, or as a class for expanded clones.

j_call: TRBJ2-1
v_call: TRBV18
d_call: TRBD2
clone_size: NA
cdr3_length: 14
cdr3_aa: CASSPREGYNEQFF
cdr3_nt: TGTGCCAGCTCACCGAGGGAGGGTTACAATGAGCAGTTCTTC

j_call: TRBJ1-2
v_call: TRBV7-2
d_call: NA
clone_size: NA
cdr3_length: 15
cdr3_aa: CASSLEGLGDYGYTF
cdr3_nt: TGTGCCAGCAGCTTAGAGGGGCTAGGCGACTATGGCTACACCTTC

j_call: TRBJ2-3
v_call: TRBV4-2
d_call: NA
clone_size: NA
cdr3_length: 14
cdr3_aa: CASSQGRGTDTQYF
cdr3_nt: TGTGCCAGCAGCCAAGGTCGAGGCACAGATACGCAGTATTTT

j_call: TRBJ2-3
v_call: TRBV6-4
d_call: NA
clone_size: NA
cdr3_length: 15
cdr3_aa: CASSEGAQDTDTQYF
cdr3_nt: TGTGCCAGCAGTGAGGGGGCCCAAGACACAGATACGCAGTATTTT

j_call: TRBJ2-6
v_call: TRBV6-6
d_call: NA
clone_size: few
cdr3_length: 14
cdr3_aa: CASSVSSGANVLTF
cdr3_nt: TGTGCCAGCAGTGTATCCTCTGGGGCCAACGTCCTGACTTTC

j_call: TRBJ2-7
v_call: TRBV5-5
d_call: NA
clone_size: NA
cdr3_length: 14
cdr3_aa: CASSSLEGSYEQYF
cdr3_nt: TGTGCCAGCAGCTCTTTGGAGGGCTCCTACGAGCAGTACTTC

j_call: TRBJ2-7
v_call: TRBV28
d_call: NA
clone_size: NA
cdr3_length: 11
cdr3_aa: CASSPPGQPYF
cdr3_nt: TGTGCCAGCAGTCCACCCGGACAGCCGTACTTC

j_call: TRBJ2-4
v_call: TRBV19
d_call: NA
clone_size: NA
cdr3_length: 17
cdr3_aa: CASSIPHFRSVKNIQYF
cdr3_nt: TGTGCCAGTAGTATACCCCATTTTAGATCGGTCAAAAACATTCAGTACTTC

j_call: TRBJ2-7
v_call: TRBV28
d_call: TRBD1
clone_size: NA
cdr3_length: 18
cdr3_aa: CASSRTTISGTGVNEQYF
cdr3_nt: TGTGCCAGCAGTCGCACCACCATTTCCGGGACAGGGGTCAACGAGCAGTACTTC

j_call: TRBJ2-1
v_call: TRBV9
d_call: NA
clone_size: NA
cdr3_length: 15
cdr3_aa: CASSVGSSLYNEQFF
cdr3_nt: TGTGCCAGCAGCGTAGGTAGCAGTCTATACAATGAGCAGTTCTTC